The TCR beta chain under discussion was sequenced for a study of T cell changes during pregnancy in multiple sclerosis. Profiled with immunoSEQ multiplex PCR; TCRdb holds only in-frame clones, not every one. Of 84,000 or so clones in the sample, less than 95% are singletons; the top ten hold approximately 2.4%. Germline V gene data show CDR1 as MNHEY and CDR2 as SVGAGI. V lost 4 bases and J lost 7; bases outside the gene matches: 10. The CDR3 has 15 residues. The sample was peripheral blood, taken in the third trimester of pregnancy. This rearrangement joins TRBV6-5 to TRBJ2-3; 8 bases fit TRBD2. The TCR sequence derives from a female donor with multiple sclerosis, enrolled in a pregnancy study. The CDR3 DNA sequence: TGTGCCAGCAGTTCCTGGCGGGGGGACCGGAATACGCAGTATTTT. This translates into CASSSWRGDRNTQYF.